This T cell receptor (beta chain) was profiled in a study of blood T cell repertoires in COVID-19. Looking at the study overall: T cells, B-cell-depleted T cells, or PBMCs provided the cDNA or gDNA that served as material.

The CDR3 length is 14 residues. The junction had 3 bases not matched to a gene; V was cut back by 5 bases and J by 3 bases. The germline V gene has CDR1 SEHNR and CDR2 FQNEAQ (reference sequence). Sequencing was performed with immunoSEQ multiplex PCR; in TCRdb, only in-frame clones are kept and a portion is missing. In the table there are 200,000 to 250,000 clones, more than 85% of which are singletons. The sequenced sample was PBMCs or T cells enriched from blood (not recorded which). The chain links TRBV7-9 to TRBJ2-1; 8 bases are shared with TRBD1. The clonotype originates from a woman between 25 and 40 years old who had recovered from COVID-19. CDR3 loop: CASSHGTGYNEQFF. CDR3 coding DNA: TGTGCCAGCAGCCACGGGACAGGCTACAATGAGCAGTTCTTC.